Listed below are T cell receptor beta chains from one sample, sequenced in a study of blood T cell repertoires in COVID-19. Method: immunoSEQ multiplex PCR; TCRdb's copy keeps in-frame clones and lacks some. The sample holds about 400,000 clones, roughly nine tenths seen once. Sequenced: PBMCs or T cells enriched from blood (not recorded which). The source of these receptors is a woman aged 25 to 39 who had recovered from COVID-19. The conserved cysteine and the conserved F or W are not part of the CDR3 here. A D gene is named only where the DNA matches it firmly.

D	V	J	CDR3
TRBD1	TRBV19	TRBJ1-3	ASRDRQLSSGNTIY
TRBD2	TRBV28	TRBJ2-1	ASSYPGGLAGKGNEQF
TRBD1	TRBV5-1	TRBJ2-7	ASSDDRDYEQY
TRBD1	TRBV19	TRBJ1-2	ASSPSGTGAFGDYGYT
TRBD2	TRBV10-2	TRBJ2-7	ASSDSGGGRSYEQY
NA	TRBV15	TRBJ1-5	ATSRTLTGIGNQPQH
TRBD2	TRBV9	TRBJ2-1	ASSGHLAGAKDEQF
NA	TRBV23-1	TRBJ1-5	ASSQSRVRVINQPQH
NA	TRBV7-9	TRBJ1-2	ASSPMDRVYGYT
NA	TRBV12-3/TRBV12-4	TRBJ1-4	ASSSPGGLF
NA	TRBV9	TRBJ1-4	ASNEATATNEKLF
NA	TRBV28	TRBJ1-1	ASSLSTGSSF
TRBD1	TRBV5-6	TRBJ1-1	ASSYGSGGSEAF
TRBD2	TRBV3-1/TRBV3-2	TRBJ2-7	VSSFRTSGNEQY
TRBD1	TRBV9	TRBJ1-4	ASSRTGGLNEKLF
TRBD1	TRBV19	TRBJ1-2	ASSMSATGTGNYGYT
NA	TRBV24-1	TRBJ2-1	ATSDLNSYNEQF
TRBD1	TRBV28	TRBJ1-2	ASSTPGTGGNYGYT
TRBD2	TRBV3-1/TRBV3-2	TRBJ2-1	ASSHFLAGGEQF
NA	TRBV5-4	TRBJ2-1	ASSAFGRGDYNEQF
NA	TRBV3-1/TRBV3-2	TRBJ2-7	ASSQGQVYEQY
TRBD1	TRBV6-5	TRBJ2-7	ASGRTGNNEQY
TRBD1	TRBV3-1/TRBV3-2	TRBJ1-2	ASSSGQGYGYT
NA	TRBV2	TRBJ2-1	ASSEGRYNEQF
NA	TRBV14	TRBJ2-1	ASSPLWHNEQF
NA	TRBV6-1	TRBJ2-3	ASSERGEGADTQY
TRBD1	TRBV5-1	TRBJ2-2	ASSLRPGGPGELF
TRBD2	TRBV2	TRBJ2-5	ASSEAGGGEETQY
TRBD1	TRBV29-1	TRBJ2-7	SVEEGTGGSYEQY